The 15 T cell receptor beta chains below come from one sample, sequenced in a study of blood T cell repertoires in COVID-19. The repertoire was sequenced with immunoSEQ multiplex PCR; TCRdb's copy has only in-frame clones and lacks some. The data show roughly 360,000 clones, around 86% seen once. Sequencing was performed on PBMCs or T cells enriched from blood (not recorded which). Receptors were obtained from a woman in her 50s who had recovered from COVID-19.

The J gene is TRBJ2-2, the V gene TRBV9, with TRBD1 identical over 7 bases. This CDR3 contains 15 residues. Germline V gene sequence: CDR1 SGDLS, CDR2 YYNGEE. The ends lost 3 bases at V and 4 bases at J; junction bases unmatched: 6. The chain's CDR3 is CASSGEGASTGELFF. The CDR3 nucleotides are TGTGCCAGCAGCGGCGAGGGGGCGAGCACCGGGGAGCTGTTTTTT.

The CDR3 sequence is CASSLLQFRDSGYGYTF. The CDR3 coding sequence is TGTGCCAGCAGCTTACTTCAATTCCGGGACAGCGGTTATGGCTACACCTTC. The J gene is TRBJ1-2, the V gene TRBV7-8; 7 bases fit TRBD1. Unmatched junction bases numbered 14, after V lost 2 bases and J lost 5 bases. Germline V CDR1 and CDR2: SGHVS, FQNEAQ. The CDR3 loop spans 17 amino acids.

V usage is TRBV19 and J usage is TRBJ1-2; the D is unclear. Trimming took 2 bases from V and 2 from J, leaving 6 bases between them. CDR1 LNHDA and CDR2 SQIVND come from the germline V gene (reference sequence). This CDR3 has 13 residues. DNA of the CDR3: TGTGCCAGTAGTATACCCACAAACTATGGCTACACCTTC. This gives the protein CASSIPTNYGYTF.

Details on this clone: At the DNA level, this CDR3 is encoded by other sequences in the same sample as well. This chain joins TRBV18 and TRBJ2-7; D not certain. The CDR3 has 14 amino acids. CDR1 and CDR2 from the germline V gene are KGHSH and LQKENI. V lost 3 bases to trimming and J lost 0 bases, with 9 bases between them. CDR3 sequence: CASSPAPSSYEQYF. CDR3 coding DNA: TGTGCCAGCTCACCCGCCCCTAGCTCCTACGAGCAGTACTTC.

The V gene is TRBV29-1, the J gene TRBJ1-3; 7 bases are a match to TRBD1. The CDR3 consists of 13 residues. The germline CDR1 and CDR2 sequences are SQVTM and ANQGSEA. V shed 6 bases and J 4 bases; nucleotides not matched to a gene: 6. The CDR3 sequence: CSVQPGQGNTIYF. Written as DNA, the CDR3 is TGCAGCGTGCAACCGGGACAGGGAAACACCATATATTTT.

The V and J genes are TRBV6-5 and TRBJ1-2; possibly TRBD1 for D (5 bases). Per the germline V gene, CDR1 is MNHEY and CDR2 is SVGAGI. V lost 6 bases and J lost 4, with 12 bases in between. The CDR3 is 13 residues long. The CDR3: CASRAGLVYGYTF. As DNA, the CDR3 is TGTGCCAGCAGAGCAGGGCTCGTCTATGGCTACACCTTC.

The chain carries TRBV20-1 and TRBJ1-2; TRBD1 is a possible D gene (5 bases). V was trimmed by 3 bases and J by 2 bases, leaving 10 bases between them. This CDR3 spans 13 amino acids. CDR1 DFQATT and CDR2 SNEGSKA come from the germline V gene (reference sequence). The CDR3 DNA reads TGCAGTGCTAGTAAGACAGAAAACTATGGCTACACCTTC. Translating gives CSASKTENYGYTF.

This chain joins TRBV2 and TRBJ1-1, with D possibly matching TRBD1 (5 bases). Per germline, CDR1 SNHLY and CDR2 FYNNEI. This CDR3 spans 14 amino acids. V was clipped by 2 bases and J by 5 bases, with 12 bases between them. The CDR3 bases are TGTGCCAGCAGTGAACCAGGGCTTGGGACTGAAGCTTTCTTT. Its translation: CASSEPGLGTEAFF.

The rearrangement links TRBV15 to TRBJ1-4; 7 bases agree with TRBD1. Germline-derived CDR1 and CDR2 are LNHNV and YYDKDF (reference sequence). This CDR3 spans 15 amino acids. The V gene end was trimmed by 5 bases and the J gene end by 8 bases; junction bases not matched to a gene: 11. In DNA, the CDR3 is TGTGCCACCAGCGGGAGAGACAGGGACGAAGAAAAACTGTTTTTT. It codes for CATSGRDRDEEKLFF.

This chain links TRBV5-1 with TRBJ2-1; a possible D gene is TRBD1 (6 bases). The CDR3 covers 16 residues. CDR1 is SGHRS, CDR2 YFSETQ, per germline. V was trimmed by 0 bases and J by 7 bases, leaving 17 bases between them. The CDR3 region has the DNA TGCGCCAGCAGCTTGGCTCAGCAGGCACAGGGTAATGAGCAGTTCTTC. Translation gives CASSLAQQAQGNEQFF.

V is TRBV7-8 and J is TRBJ2-5; the match to TRBD2 covers 8 bases. The CDR3 loop spans 17 amino acids. Germline lookup yields CDR1 SGHVS and CDR2 FQNEAQ. Trimming took 2 bases from V and 4 from J; bases not matched to a gene: 12. CDR3 DNA: TGTGCCAGCAGCTTAACTGAGACTAGCGCCCTGTCAGAGACCCAGTACTTC. It codes for CASSLTETSALSETQYF. Variable domain in full (rest from reference TRBV7-8 and TRBJ2-5): GAGVSQSPRYKVAKRGQDVALRCDPISGHVSLFWYQQALGQGPEFLTYFQNEAQLDKSGLPSDRFFAERPEGSVSTLKIQRTQQEDSAVYLCASSLTETSALSETQYFGPGTRLLVL.

The chain carries TRBV13 and TRBJ1-1, with D possibly TRBD1 on 6 matching bases. The CDR3 has 12 amino acids. Trimming shortened V by 5 bases and J by 11 bases, and 15 bases separated the two germline ends. Germline V gene data show CDR1 as PRHDT and CDR2 as FYEKMQ (reference sequence). CDR3 amino acids: CASSPEGGSAFF. The CDR3 DNA is TGTGCCAGCAGCCCAGAGGGGGGGTCTGCTTTCTTT.

This chain uses TRBV4-3 with TRBJ1-1; 8 bases fit TRBD1. Germline V gives CDR1 LGHNA, CDR2 YSLEER. CDR3 length: 14 residues. The V segment lost 2 bases and the J segment 1 base; nucleotides outside the gene matches: 0. DNA for the CDR3: TGCGCCAGCAGCCAAACAGGGGGGAACACTGAAGCTTTCTTT. It encodes CASSQTGGNTEAFF.

This sequence joins TRBV5-4 and TRBJ1-2; 7 nucleotides line up with TRBD1. This CDR3 spans 17 amino acids. The J segment lost 4 bases and the V segment lost 1 base, leaving 13 bases of the junction unmatched. Germline V gene data show CDR1 as SGHNT and CDR2 as YYREEE (reference sequence). CDR3 coding DNA: TGTGCCAGCAGCTTGATGCAGGCAGGGGGTAGTACCTATGGCTACACCTTC. Translated: CASSLMQAGGSTYGYTF.

This clone occurred a few times. The rearrangement joins TRBV19 to TRBJ2-7; perhaps TRBD2 as D (6 bases). Germline V gene lookup returns CDR1 LNHDA and CDR2 SQIVND (reference sequence). Trimming removed 5 bases from V and 0 bases from J, with 14 bases in between. CDR3 length: 15 residues. In nucleotides, the CDR3 is TGTGCCAGTAGTGAAACTAGCAAAAACTCCTACGAGCAGTACTTC. This codes for CASSETSKNSYEQYF.